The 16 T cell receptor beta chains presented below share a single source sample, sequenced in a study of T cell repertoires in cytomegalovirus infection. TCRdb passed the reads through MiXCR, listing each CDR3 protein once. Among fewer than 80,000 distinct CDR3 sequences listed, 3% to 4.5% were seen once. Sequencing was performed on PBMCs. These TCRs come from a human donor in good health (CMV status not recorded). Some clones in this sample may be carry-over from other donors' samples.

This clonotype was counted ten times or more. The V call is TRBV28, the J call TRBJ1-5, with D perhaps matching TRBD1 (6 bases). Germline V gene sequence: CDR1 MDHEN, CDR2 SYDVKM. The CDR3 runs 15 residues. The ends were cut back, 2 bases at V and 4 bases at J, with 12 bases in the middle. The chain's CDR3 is CASSLVGGLNQPQHF. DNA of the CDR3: TGTGCCAGCAGTTTAGTCGGGGGGCTGAATCAGCCCCAGCATTTT.

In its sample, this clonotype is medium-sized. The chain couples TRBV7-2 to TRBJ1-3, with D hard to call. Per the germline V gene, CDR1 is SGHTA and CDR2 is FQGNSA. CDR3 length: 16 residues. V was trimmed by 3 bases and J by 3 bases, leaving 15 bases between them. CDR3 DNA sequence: TGTGCCAGCAGCTTTCGAGGGTCCGGGATTGGAAACACCATATATTTT. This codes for CASSFRGSGIGNTIYF. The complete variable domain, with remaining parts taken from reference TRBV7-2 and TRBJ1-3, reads GAGVSQSPSNKVTEKGKDVELRCDPISGHTALYWYRQSLGQGLEFLIYFQGNSAPDKSGLPSDRFSAERTGGSVSTLTIQRTQQEDSAVYLCASSFRGSGIGNTIYFGEGSWLTVV.

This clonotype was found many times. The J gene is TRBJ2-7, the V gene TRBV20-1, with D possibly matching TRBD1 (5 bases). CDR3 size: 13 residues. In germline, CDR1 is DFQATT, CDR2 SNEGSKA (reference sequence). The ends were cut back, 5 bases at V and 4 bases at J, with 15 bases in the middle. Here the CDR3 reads CSARRQSNYEQYF. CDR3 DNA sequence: TGCAGTGCTCGAAGACAGTCAAATTACGAGCAGTACTTC.

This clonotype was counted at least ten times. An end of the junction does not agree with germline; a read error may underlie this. CDR3 in DNA: TGTGCCAGCAGCATAGCTAACTATGGCTACACCTTC. Translation gives CASSIANYGYTF. This sequence joins TRBV7-9 and TRBJ1-2; D is unclear. This CDR3 has 12 amino acids. Germline values: CDR1 SEHNR, CDR2 FQNEAQ (reference sequence).

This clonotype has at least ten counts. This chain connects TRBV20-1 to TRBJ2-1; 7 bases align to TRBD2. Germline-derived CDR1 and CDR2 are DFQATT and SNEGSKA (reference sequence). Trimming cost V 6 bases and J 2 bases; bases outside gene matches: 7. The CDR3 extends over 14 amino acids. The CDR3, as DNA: TGCAGTGCCGAAGGACTAGAACCCTACAATGAGCAGTTCTTC. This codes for CSAEGLEPYNEQFF.

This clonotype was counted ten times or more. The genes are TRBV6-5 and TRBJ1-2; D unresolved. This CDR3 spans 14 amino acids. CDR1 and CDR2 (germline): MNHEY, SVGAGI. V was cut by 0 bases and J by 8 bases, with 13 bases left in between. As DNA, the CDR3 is TGTGCCAGCAGTTACTCCGCCGTATCAGGCGGCTACACCTTC. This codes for CASSYSAVSGGYTF.

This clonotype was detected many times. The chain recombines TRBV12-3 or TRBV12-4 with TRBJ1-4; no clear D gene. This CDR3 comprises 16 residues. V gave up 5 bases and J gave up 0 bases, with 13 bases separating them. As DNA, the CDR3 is TGTGCCAGCAGTAGATCCCCGTTGGCAACTAATGAAAAACTGTTTTTT. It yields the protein CASSRSPLATNEKLFF.

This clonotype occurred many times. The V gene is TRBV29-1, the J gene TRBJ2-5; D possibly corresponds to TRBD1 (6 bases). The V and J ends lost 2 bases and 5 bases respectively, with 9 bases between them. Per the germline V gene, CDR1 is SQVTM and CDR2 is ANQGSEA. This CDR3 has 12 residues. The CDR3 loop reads CSVETGMETQYF. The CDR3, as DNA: TGCAGCGTTGAAACAGGGATGGAGACCCAGTACTTC.

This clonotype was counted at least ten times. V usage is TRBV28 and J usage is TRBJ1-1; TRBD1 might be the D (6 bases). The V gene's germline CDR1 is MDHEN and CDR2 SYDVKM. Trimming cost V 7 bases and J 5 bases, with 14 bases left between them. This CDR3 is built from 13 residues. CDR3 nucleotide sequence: TGTGCCAGCATCTGGGAAGGGGGAACTGAAGCTTTCTTT. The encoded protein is CASIWEGGTEAFF.

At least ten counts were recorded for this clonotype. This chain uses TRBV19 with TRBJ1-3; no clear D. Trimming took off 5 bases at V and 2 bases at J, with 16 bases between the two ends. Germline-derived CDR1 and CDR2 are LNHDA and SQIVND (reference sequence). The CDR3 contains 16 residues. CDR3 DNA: TGTGCCAGTAGTCTTGAGCCGGCTACTCCTGGAAACACCATATATTTT. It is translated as CASSLEPATPGNTIYF. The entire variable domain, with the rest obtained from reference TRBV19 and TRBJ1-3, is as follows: DGGITQSPKYLFRKEGQNVTLSCEQNLNHDAMYWYRQDPGQGLRLIYYSQIVNDFQKGDIAEGYSVSREKKESFPLTVTSAQKNPTAFYLCASSLEPATPGNTIYFGEGSWLTVV.

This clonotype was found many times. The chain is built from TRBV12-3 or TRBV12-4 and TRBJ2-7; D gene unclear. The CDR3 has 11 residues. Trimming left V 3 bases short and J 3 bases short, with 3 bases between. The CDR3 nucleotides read TGTGCCAGCAGTTTTAACTACGAGCAGTACTTC. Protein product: CASSFNYEQYF.

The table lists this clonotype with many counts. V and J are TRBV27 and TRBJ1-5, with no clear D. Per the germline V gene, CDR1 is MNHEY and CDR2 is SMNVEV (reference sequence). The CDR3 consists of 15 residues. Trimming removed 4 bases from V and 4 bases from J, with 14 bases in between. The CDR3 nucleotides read TGTGCCAGCAGTTCCCGACCGTTGGGGAATCAGCCCCAGCATTTT. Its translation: CASSSRPLGNQPQHF.

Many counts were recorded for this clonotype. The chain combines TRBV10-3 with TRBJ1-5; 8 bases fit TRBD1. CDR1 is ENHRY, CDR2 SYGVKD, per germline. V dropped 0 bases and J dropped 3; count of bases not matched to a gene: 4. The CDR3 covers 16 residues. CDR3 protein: CAISESDRANNQPQHF. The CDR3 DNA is TGTGCCATCAGTGAGTCGGACAGGGCGAACAATCAGCCCCAGCATTTT.

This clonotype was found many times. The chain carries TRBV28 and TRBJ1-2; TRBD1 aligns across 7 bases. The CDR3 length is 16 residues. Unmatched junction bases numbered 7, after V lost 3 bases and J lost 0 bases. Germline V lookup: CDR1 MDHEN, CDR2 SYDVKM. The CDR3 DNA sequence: TGTGCCAGCAGTTTTGCCCGAGGGGGCACTAACTATGGCTACACCTTC. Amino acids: CASSFARGGTNYGYTF.

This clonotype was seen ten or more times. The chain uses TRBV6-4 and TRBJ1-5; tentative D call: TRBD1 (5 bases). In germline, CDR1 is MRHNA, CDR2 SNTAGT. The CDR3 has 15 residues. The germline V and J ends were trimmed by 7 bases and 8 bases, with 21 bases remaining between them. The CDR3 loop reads CASTLHGGGREPQHF. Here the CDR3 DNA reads TGTGCCAGCACCCTCCATGGGGGGGGTAGGGAGCCCCAGCATTTT.

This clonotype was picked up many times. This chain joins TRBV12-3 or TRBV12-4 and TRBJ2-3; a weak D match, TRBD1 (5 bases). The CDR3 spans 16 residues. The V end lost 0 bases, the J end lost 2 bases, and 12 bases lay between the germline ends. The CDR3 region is CASSLALDSLTDTQYF. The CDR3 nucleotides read TGTGCCAGCAGTTTAGCGCTCGACAGCCTCACAGATACGCAGTATTTT.